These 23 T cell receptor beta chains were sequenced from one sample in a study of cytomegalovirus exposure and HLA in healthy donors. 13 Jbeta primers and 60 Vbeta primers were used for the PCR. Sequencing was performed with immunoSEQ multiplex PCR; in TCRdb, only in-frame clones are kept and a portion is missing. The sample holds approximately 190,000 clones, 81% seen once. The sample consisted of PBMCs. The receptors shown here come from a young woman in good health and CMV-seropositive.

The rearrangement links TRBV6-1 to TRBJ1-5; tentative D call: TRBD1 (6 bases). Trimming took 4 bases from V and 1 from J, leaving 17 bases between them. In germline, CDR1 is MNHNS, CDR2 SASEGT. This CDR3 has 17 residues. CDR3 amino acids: CASSATITGSSNQPQHF. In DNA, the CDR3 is TGTGCCAGCAGTGCCACTATAACAGGGTCCAGCAATCAGCCCCAGCATTTT.

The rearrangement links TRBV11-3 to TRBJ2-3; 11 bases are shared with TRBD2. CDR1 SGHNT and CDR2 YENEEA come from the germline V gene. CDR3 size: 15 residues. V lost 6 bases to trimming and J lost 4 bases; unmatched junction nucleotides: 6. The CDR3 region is CASSSTSGGADTQYF. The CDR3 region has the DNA TGTGCCAGCAGTTCAACTAGCGGGGGTGCAGATACGCAGTATTTT. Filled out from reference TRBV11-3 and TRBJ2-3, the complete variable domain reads EAGVVQSPRYKIIEKKQPVAFWCNPISGHNTLYWYLQNLGQGPELLIRYENEEAVDDSQLPKDRFSAERLKGVDSTLKIQPAELGDSAVYLCASSSTSGGADTQYFGPGTRLTVL.

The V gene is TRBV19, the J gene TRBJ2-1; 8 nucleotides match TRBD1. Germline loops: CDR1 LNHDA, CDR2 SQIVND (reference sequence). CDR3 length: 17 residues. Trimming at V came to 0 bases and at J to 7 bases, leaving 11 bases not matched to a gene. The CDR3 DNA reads TGTGCCAGTAGTATAGATCGCGGCAGGGGGCGCGGGAATGAGCAGTTCTTC. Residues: CASSIDRGRGRGNEQFF. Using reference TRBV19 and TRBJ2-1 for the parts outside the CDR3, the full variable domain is DGGITQSPKYLFRKEGQNVTLSCEQNLNHDAMYWYRQDPGQGLRLIYYSQIVNDFQKGDIAEGYSVSREKKESFPLTVTSAQKNPTAFYLCASSIDRGRGRGNEQFFGPGTRLTVL.

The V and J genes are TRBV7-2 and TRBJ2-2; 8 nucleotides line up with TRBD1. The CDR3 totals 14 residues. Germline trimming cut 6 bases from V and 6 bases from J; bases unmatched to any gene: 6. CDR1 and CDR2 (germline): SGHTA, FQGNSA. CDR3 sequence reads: CASRPGGSAGELFF. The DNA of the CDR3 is TGTGCCAGCAGGCCAGGGGGCTCTGCCGGGGAGCTGTTTTTT.

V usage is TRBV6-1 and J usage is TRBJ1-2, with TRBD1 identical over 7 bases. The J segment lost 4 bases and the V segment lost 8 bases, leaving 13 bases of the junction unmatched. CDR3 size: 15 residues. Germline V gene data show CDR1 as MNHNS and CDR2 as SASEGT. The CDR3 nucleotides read TGTGCCAGCGGGTCCGGGACAGAGATGACCTATGGCTACACCTTC. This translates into CASGSGTEMTYGYTF.

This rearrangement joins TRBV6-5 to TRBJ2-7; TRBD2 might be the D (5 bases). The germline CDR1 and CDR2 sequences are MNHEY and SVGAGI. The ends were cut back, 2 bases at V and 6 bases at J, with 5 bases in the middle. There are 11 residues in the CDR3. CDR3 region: CASSYGGEQYF. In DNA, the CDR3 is TGTGCCAGCAGTTACGGAGGCGAGCAGTACTTC.

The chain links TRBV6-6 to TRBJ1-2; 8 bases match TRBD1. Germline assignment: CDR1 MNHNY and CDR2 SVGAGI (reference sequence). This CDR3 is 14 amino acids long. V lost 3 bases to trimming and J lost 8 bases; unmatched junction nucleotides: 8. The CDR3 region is CASSYPDRAGGYTF. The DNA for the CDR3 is TGTGCCAGCAGTTATCCGGACAGGGCTGGGGGCTACACCTTC.

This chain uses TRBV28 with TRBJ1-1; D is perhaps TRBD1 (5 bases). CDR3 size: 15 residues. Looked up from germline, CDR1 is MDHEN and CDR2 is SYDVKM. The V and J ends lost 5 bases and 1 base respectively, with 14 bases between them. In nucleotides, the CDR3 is TGTGCCAGCAGTCCAATGGGACTGACGAACACTGAAGCTTTCTTT. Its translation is CASSPMGLTNTEAFF.

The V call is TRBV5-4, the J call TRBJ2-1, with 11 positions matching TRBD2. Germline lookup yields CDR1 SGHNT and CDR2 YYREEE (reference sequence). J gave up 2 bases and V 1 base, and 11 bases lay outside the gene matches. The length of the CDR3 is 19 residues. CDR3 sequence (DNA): TGTGCCAGCAGCTTGATGGTGAGACTAGCGGGGCCAGCCTACAATGAGCAGTTCTTC. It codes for CASSLMVRLAGPAYNEQFF.

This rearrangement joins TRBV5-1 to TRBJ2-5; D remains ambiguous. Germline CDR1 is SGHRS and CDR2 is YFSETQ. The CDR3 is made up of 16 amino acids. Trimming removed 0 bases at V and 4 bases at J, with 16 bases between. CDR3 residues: CASSLASRRPPETQYF. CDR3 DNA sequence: TGCGCCAGCAGCTTGGCCTCCCGGAGACCTCCAGAGACCCAGTACTTC.

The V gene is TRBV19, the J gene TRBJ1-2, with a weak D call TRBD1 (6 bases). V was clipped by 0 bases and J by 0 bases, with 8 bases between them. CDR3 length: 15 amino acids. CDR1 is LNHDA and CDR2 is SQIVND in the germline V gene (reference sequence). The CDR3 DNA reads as TGTGCCAGTAGTATAGAGAGACAGGCTAACTATGGCTACACCTTC. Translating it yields CASSIERQANYGYTF.

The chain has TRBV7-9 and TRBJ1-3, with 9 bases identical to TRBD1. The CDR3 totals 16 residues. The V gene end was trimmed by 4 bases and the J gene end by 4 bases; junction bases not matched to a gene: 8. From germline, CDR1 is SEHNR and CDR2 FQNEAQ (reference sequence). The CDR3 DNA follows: TGTGCCAGCAGCTCTCACAGGGGGCAGGGCGGAAACACCATATATTTT. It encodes CASSSHRGQGGNTIYF.

The CDR3 bases are TGTGCCAGCAGGACCGGACTAGCGGTGGGGGATACGCAGTATTTT. Translated, it gives CASRTGLAVGDTQYF. The rearrangement links TRBV5-5 to TRBJ2-3; 10 nucleotides agree with TRBD2. There are 15 residues in the CDR3. Germline V gives CDR1 SGHKS, CDR2 YYEKEE (reference sequence). V shed 5 bases, J shed 6 bases, and the junction held 9 bases outside the gene matches.

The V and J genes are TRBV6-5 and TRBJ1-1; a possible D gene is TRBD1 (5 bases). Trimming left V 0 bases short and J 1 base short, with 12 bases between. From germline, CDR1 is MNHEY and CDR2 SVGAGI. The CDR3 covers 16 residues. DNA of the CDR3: TGTGCCAGCAGTTACTCTCTGGCGGGGGGGAACACTGAAGCTTTCTTT. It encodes CASSYSLAGGNTEAFF.

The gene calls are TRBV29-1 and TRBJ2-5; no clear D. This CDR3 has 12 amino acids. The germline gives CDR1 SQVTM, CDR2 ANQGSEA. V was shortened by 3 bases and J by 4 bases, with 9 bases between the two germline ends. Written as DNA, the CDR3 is TGCAGCGTTGAGAGAAACGGAGAGACCCAGTACTTC. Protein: CSVERNGETQYF.

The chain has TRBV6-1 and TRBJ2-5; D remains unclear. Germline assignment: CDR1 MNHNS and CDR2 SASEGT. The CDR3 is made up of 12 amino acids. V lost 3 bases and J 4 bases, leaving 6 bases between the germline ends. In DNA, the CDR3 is TGTGCCAGCAGTGAGAGTGGAGAGACCCAGTACTTC. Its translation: CASSESGETQYF.

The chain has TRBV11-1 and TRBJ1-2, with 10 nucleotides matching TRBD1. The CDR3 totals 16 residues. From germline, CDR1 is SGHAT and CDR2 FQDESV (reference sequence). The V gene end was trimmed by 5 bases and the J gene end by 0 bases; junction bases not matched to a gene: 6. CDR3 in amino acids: CASSRGQGRANYGYTF. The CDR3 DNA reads TGTGCCAGCAGCAGGGGACAGGGGAGAGCTAACTATGGCTACACCTTC. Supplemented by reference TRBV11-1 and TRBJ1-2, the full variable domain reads EAEVAQSPRYKITEKSQAVAFWCDPISGHATLYWYRQILGQGPELLVQFQDESVVDDSQLPKDRFSAERLKGVDSTLKIQPAELGDSAMYLCASSRGQGRANYGYTFGSGTRLTVV.

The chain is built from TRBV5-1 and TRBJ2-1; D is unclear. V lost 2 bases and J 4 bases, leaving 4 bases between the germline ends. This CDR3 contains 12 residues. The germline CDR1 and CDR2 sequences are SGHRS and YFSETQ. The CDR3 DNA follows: TGCGCCAGCAGCTTCGGTTACAATGAGCAGTTCTTC. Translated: CASSFGYNEQFF.

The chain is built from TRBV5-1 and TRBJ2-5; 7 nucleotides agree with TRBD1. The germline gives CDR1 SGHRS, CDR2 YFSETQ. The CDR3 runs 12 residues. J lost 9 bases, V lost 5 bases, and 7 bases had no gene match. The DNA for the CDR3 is TGCGCCAGCAGACAAGACAGGGATGCCCAGTACTTC. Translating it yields CASRQDRDAQYF.

CDR3 protein: CASSSTPIRGDTQYF. In DNA form, the CDR3 reads TGTGCCAGCAGCTCGACCCCGATCCGAGGGGATACGCAGTATTTT. The rearrangement joins TRBV11-2 to TRBJ2-3, with D possibly matching TRBD2 (5 bases). CDR3 size: 15 residues. Germline V gene lookup returns CDR1 SGHAT and CDR2 FQNNGV. V was shortened by 4 bases and J by 6 bases, with 17 bases between the two germline ends.

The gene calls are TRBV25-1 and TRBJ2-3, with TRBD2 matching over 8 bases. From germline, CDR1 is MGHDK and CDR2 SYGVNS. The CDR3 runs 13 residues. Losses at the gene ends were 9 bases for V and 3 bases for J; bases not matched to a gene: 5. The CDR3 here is CASTQRGTDTQYF. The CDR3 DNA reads TGTGCCAGTACCCAGCGGGGGACAGATACGCAGTATTTT.

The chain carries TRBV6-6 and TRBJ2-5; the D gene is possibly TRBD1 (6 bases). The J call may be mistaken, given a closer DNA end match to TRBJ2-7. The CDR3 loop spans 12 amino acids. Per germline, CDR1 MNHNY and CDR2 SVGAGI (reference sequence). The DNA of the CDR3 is TGTGCCAGCAGTTACGGACAGTACGAGCAGTACTTC. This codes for CASSYGQYEQYF.

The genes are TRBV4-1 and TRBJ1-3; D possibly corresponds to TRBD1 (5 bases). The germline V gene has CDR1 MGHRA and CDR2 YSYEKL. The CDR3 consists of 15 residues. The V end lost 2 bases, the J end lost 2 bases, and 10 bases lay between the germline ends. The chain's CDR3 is CASSQTTGAGNTIYF. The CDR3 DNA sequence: TGCGCCAGCAGCCAAACCACAGGCGCTGGAAACACCATATATTTT.